This T cell receptor beta chain comes out of a study of shared clonotypes between healthy human individuals. Study information: Ranging from 18 to 49 in age, donors were two women and a few men. There were three CD4 naive, three CD4 memory, two CD8 naive and one CD8 memory plates per donor.

This CDR3 region has 14 residues. CDR1 is SGHTA and CDR2 is FQGTGA in the germline V gene. V was pared by 2 bases and J by 3 bases, with 5 bases between. At the deep level, the assay was run. Profiling relied on immunoSEQ multiplex PCR, and the TCRdb table lists in-frame clones only, not all of them. The sample carries over 700,000 clones, over 60% recorded once. A single count supports this clone. The sequence was collected from a woman aged 25 to 45 in good health. This chain connects TRBV7-3 to TRBJ1-6, with D hard to call. Sequencing was performed on memory CD4+ T cells sorted from blood. Subset of the sample: CD45RA-negative fraction. CDR3: CASSLLDYNSPLHF. Here the CDR3 DNA reads TGTGCCAGCAGCTTACTAGACTATAATTCACCCCTCCACTTT.